The present entry profiles one TCR beta chain with its context. Other DNA sequences of this sample code for an identical CDR3. In the PCR, 60 Vbeta and 13 Jbeta primers were used. Method: immunoSEQ multiplex PCR; TCRdb's copy keeps in-frame clones and lacks some. The sample holds over 150,000 clones; roughly 79% are singletons and the top ten take about 2.6%. Per the germline V gene, CDR1 is SGHDT and CDR2 is YYEEEE. J lost 5 bases, V lost 1 base, and 5 bases had no gene match. The CDR3 contains 16 residues. This record comes from a study of cytomegalovirus exposure and HLA in healthy donors. The sequence was obtained from a man between 18 and 29 years old in good health and CMV-seronegative. This chain uses TRBV5-6 with TRBJ2-3; 12 bases align to TRBD2. The sample consisted of PBMCs. CDR3 region: CASSLRLAGGLDTQYF. DNA of the CDR3: TGTGCCAGCAGCTTGCGGCTAGCGGGGGGGCTAGATACGCAGTATTTT. The full variable domain, with the rest looked up from reference TRBV5-6 and TRBJ2-3, is DAGVTQSPTHLIKTRGQQVTLRCSPKSGHDTVSWYQQALGQGPQFIFQYYEEEERQRGNFPDRFSGHQFPNYSSELNVNALLLGDSALYLCASSLRLAGGLDTQYFGPGTRLTVL.